The clone carrying this TCR beta chain was picked up a small number of times. Its cognate antigen is unknown. TCRdb passed the reads through MiXCR, listing each CDR3 protein once. Altogether under 850,000 distinct CDR3 sequences are present, around 31% being singletons, with the ten largest covering over 15%. This entry belongs to a study of T cell repertoires in cytomegalovirus infection. On the study more broadly: Used in the study were CMV epitopes, some recently identified and HLA-C-restricted, others well-studied and HLA-B-restricted. It can be stated that public TCR beta signatures indicated CMV infection as well as a matching HLA type.

The CDR3 extends over 13 amino acids. V shed 5 bases and J shed 6 bases, with 12 bases lying between them. Germline CDR1 and CDR2: MNHEY and SVGEGT. General study results and limits: The ex vivo response was dominated by HLA-C-restricted CMV-specific TCR beta clonotypes. Of the TCR beta families, the public ones yielded a cumulative frequency that identified carriers of CMV plus the relevant HLA.

Sequencing used cultured PBMCs, obtained from culture after CMV antigen stimulation. V is TRBV6-2 or TRBV6-3 and J is TRBJ2-3; unclear D gene. The clonotype originates from a human donor in good health (CMV status not recorded). Some clones in this sample may be carry-over from other donors' samples. The CDR3 sequence: CASSRTPPDTQYF. CDR3 bases: TGTGCCAGCAGTCGGACCCCTCCGGATACGCAGTATTTT.